Described below is a single TCR beta chain sequence and its context. The antigen remains undetermined. The read terminates 3 residues ahead of where the CDR3 ends, so the germline J gene completes it. This entry belongs to a study of T cells in women clearing cervical HPV infection. Study context: Controls were women whose single incident HPV16 infection cleared within 12 months without precancer or cancer. For cases, blood was sampled a median around 150 days after lesion detection, interquartile range 90 to 200 days. Study results and caveats: Associations may precede or follow infection; HPV-specific or memory T cells were not isolated. CIN3+ cases had significantly higher TCR richness than controls; evenness did not differ.

TCRdb's table, derived via immunoSEQ multiplex PCR, lists solely in-frame clones and lacks some. The sample includes under 45,000 clones. V was trimmed by 4 bases and J by 5 bases, leaving 14 bases between them. This CDR3 comprises 13 residues. In germline, CDR1 is DFQATT, CDR2 SNEGSKA (reference sequence). The genes are TRBV20-1 and TRBJ2-5; the D gene is possibly TRBD1 (6 bases). This TCR derives from a woman aged 18 to 75 with a cervical HPV16 infection that either progressed to CIN3+ or cleared (not recorded which). Sequencing used blood buffy coat. The CDR3: CSAIYRQEETQYF. The sequenced part of the CDR3 DNA is TGCAGTGCTATTTACCGACAGGAGGAGACC.